The T cell receptor beta chain described here comes from a study of graft-versus-host responses after intestinal transplantation. The repertoire was sequenced with immunoSEQ multiplex PCR; TCRdb's copy has only in-frame clones and lacks some. The profile shows around 110,000 clones, 90% of them singletons. Concerning this clone itself: As yet, its antigen is unknown.

Per the germline V gene, CDR1 is SGHVS and CDR2 is FQNEAQ. Unmatched junction bases numbered 8, after V lost 4 bases and J lost 6 bases. This CDR3 region has 16 residues. This chain joins TRBV7-8 and TRBJ2-3; 12 nucleotides match TRBD2. Sequencing used unstimulated CD4+ T cells sorted from spleen or lymph node cells, obtained before intestinal transplant. This receptor was identified in a human donor who received an intestinal transplant. CDR3 protein: CASSSGRTSGKDTQYF. CDR3 nucleotides: TGTGCCAGCAGCTCCGGGAGGACTAGCGGGAAGGATACGCAGTATTTT. Supplemented by reference TRBV7-8 and TRBJ2-3, the full variable domain reads GAGVSQSPRYKVAKRGQDVALRCDPISGHVSLFWYQQALGQGPEFLTYFQNEAQLDKSGLPSDRFFAERPEGSVSTLKIQRTQQEDSAVYLCASSSGRTSGKDTQYFGPGTRLTVL.